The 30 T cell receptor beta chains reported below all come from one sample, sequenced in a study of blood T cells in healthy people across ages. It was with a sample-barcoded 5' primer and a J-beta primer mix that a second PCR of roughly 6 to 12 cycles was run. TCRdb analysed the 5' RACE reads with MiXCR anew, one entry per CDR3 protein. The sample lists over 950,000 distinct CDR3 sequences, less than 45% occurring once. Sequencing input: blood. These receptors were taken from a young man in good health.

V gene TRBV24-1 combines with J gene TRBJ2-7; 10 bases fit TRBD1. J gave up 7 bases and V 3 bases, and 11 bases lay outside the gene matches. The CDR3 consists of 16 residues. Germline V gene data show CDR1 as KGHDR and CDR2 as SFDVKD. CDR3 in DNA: TGTGCCACCAGTGATGGGGGGACAGGGGTGTACAATGAGCAGTACTTC. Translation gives CATSDGGTGVYNEQYF.

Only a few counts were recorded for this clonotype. The CDR3 sequence is CASSPPITNEQFF. As DNA, the CDR3 is TGTGCCAGCAGCCCACCCATTACCAATGAGCAGTTCTTC. The V and J genes are TRBV7-2 and TRBJ2-1; no firm D call. Trimming cost V 5 bases and J 6 bases, with 11 bases left between them. CDR1 and CDR2 from the germline V gene are SGHTA and FQGNSA. CDR3 length: 13 amino acids.

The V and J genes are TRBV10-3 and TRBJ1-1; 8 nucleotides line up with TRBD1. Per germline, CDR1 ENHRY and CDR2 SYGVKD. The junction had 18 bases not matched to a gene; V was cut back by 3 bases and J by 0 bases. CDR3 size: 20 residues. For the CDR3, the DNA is TGTGCCATCAGTGACCACAGACAGGGGCGAGCGTCCCGTATGAACACTGAAGCTTTCTTT. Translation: CAISDHRQGRASRMNTEAFF.

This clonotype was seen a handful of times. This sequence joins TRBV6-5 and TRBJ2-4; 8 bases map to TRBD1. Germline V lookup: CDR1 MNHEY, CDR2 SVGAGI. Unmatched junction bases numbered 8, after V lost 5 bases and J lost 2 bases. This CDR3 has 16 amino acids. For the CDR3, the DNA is TGTGCCAGCAGTCCCGCAGGGGGCTTCCCCAAAAACATTCAGTACTTC. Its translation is CASSPAGGFPKNIQYF.

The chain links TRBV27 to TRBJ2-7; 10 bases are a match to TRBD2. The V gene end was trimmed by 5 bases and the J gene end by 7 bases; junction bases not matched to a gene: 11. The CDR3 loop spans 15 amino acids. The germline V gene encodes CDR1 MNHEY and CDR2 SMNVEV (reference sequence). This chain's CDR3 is CASSPERGGYIEQYF. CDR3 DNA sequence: TGTGCCAGCAGTCCCGAGCGGGGGGGCTACATTGAGCAGTACTTC.

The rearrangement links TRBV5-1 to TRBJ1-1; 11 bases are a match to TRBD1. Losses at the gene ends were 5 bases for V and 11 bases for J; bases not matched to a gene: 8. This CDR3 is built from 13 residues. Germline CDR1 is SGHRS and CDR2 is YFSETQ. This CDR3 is CASSSGTGGTAFF. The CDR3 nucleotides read TGCGCCAGCAGTTCGGGGACAGGGGGTACGGCTTTCTTT. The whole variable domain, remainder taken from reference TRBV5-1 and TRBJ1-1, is KAGVTQTPRYLIKTRGQQVTLSCSPISGHRSVSWYQQTPGQGLQFLFEYFSETQRNKGNFPGRFSGRQFSNSRSEMNVSTLELGDSALYLCASSSGTGGTAFFGQGTRLTVV.

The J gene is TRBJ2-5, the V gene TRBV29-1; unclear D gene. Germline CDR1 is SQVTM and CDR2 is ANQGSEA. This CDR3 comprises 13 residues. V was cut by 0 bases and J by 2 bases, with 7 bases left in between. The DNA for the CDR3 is TGCAGCGTTGAAGATCCCGGTCAAGAGACCCAGTACTTC. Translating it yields CSVEDPGQETQYF.

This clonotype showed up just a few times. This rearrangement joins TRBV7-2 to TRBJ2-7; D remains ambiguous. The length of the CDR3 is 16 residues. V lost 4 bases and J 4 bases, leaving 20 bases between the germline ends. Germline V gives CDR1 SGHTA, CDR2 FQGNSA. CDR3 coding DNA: TGTGCCAGCAGCTCAGATTTGAGCAGGCCAAGTTACGAGCAGTACTTC. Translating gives CASSSDLSRPSYEQYF.

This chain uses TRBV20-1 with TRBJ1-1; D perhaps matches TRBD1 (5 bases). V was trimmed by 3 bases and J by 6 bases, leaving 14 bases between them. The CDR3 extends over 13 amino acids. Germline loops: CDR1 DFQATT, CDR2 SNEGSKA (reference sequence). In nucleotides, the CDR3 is TGCAGTGCTAGTGACAACAGGTTCCCTGAAGCTTTCTTT. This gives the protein CSASDNRFPEAFF.

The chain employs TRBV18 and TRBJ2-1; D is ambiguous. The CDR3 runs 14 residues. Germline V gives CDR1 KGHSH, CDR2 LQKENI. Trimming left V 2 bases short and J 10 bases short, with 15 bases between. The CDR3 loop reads CASSPGSDLGEQFF. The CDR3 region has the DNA TGTGCCAGCTCACCAGGGTCAGACCTAGGGGAGCAGTTCTTC. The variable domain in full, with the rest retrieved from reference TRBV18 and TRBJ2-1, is NAGVMQNPRHLVRRRGQEARLRCSPMKGHSHVYWYRQLPEEGLKFMVYLQKENIIDESGMPKERFSAEFPKEGPSILRIQQVVRGDSAAYFCASSPGSDLGEQFFGPGTRLTVL.

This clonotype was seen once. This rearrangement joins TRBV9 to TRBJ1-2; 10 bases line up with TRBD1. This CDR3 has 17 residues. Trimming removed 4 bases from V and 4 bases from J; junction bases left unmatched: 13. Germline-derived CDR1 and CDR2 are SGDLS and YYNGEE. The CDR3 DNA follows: TGTGCCAGCAGCCCCGGGAGGGACGGGACAGGGGTCTATGGCTACACCTTC. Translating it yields CASSPGRDGTGVYGYTF.

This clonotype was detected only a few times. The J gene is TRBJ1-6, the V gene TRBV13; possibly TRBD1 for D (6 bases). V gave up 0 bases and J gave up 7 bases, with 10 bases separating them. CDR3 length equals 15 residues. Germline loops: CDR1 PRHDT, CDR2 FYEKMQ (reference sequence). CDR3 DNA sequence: TGTGCCAGCAGCTTAGGATCCAGGGGCAATTCACCCCTCCACTTT. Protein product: CASSLGSRGNSPLHF.

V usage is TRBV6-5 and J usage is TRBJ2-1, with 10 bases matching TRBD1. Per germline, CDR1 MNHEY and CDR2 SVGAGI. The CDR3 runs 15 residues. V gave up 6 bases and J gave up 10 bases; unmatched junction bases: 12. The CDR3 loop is CASRGLLTGGYEQFF. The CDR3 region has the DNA TGTGCCAGCAGGGGTCTCTTGACAGGGGGCTACGAGCAGTTCTTC.

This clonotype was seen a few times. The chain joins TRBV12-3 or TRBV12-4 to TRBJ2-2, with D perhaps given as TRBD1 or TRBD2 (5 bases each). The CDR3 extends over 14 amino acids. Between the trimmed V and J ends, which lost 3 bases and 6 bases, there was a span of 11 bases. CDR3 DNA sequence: TGTGCCAGCAGTTTCAGCCGGGACCCCGGGGAGCTGTTTTTT. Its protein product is CASSFSRDPGELFF.

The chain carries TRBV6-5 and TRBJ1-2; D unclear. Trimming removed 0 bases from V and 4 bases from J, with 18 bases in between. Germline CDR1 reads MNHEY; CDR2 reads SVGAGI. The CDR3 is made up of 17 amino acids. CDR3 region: CASSYSGPSPVGYGYTF. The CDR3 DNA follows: TGTGCCAGCAGTTACTCGGGCCCGTCGCCCGTCGGCTATGGCTACACCTTC.

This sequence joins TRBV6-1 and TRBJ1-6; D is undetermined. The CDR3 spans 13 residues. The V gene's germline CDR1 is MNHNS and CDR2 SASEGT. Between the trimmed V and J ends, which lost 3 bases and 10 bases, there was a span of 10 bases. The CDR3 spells CASSDGDVSPLHF. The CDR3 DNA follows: TGTGCCAGCAGTGACGGGGATGTATCACCCCTCCACTTT.

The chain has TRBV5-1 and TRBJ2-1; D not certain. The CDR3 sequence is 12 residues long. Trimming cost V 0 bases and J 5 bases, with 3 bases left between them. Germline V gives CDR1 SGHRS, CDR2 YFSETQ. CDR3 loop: CASSLEDNEQFF. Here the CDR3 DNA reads TGCGCCAGCAGCTTGGAAGACAATGAGCAGTTCTTC.

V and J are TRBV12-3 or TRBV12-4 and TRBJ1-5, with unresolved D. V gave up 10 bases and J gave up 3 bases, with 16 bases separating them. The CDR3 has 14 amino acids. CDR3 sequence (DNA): TGTGCCAACACCTCGGACCGAACCAATCAGCCCCAGCATTTT. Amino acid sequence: CANTSDRTNQPQHF.

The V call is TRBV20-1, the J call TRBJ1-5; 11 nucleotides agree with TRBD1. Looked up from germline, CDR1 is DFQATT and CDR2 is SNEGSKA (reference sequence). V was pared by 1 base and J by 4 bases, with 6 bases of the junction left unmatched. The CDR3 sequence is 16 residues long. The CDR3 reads CSARGGTGGRNQPQHF. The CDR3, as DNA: TGCAGTGCTAGAGGTGGGACAGGGGGGCGGAATCAGCCCCAGCATTTT.

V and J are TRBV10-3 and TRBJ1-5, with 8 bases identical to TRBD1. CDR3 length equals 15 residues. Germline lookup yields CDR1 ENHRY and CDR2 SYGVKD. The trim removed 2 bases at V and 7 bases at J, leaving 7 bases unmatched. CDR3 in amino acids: CAISEPGQGEQPQHF. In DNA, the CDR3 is TGTGCCATCAGTGAGCCTGGACAGGGTGAGCAGCCCCAGCATTTT.

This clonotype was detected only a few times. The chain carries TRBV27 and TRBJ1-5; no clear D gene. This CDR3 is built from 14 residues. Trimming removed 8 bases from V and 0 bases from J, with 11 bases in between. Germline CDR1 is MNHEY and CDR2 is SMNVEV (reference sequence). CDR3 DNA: TGTGCCAGCGGAGAGGTCCATAGCAATCAGCCCCAGCATTTT. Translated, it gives CASGEVHSNQPQHF.

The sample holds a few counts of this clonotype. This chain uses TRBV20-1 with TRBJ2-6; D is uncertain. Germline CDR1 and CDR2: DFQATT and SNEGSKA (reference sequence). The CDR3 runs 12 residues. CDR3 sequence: CSKLAGANVLTF. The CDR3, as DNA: TGCAGCAAACTTGCAGGGGCCAACGTCCTGACTTTC.

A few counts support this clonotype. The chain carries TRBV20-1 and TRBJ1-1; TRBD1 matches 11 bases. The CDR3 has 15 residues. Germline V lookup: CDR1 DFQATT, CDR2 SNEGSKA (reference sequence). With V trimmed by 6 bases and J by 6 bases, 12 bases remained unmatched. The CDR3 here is CSAESRDRGDAEAFF. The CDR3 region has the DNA TGCAGTGCCGAATCCAGGGACAGGGGGGACGCTGAAGCTTTCTTT.

Here the CDR3 DNA reads TGTGCCAGCAGCCCGGGACCCATCAATGAGCAGTACTTC. It translates to CASSPGPINEQYF. V is TRBV6-5 and J is TRBJ2-5; D possibly matches TRBD1 or TRBD2 (5 bases each). The germline gives CDR1 MNHEY, CDR2 SVGAGI. Trimming cost V 6 bases and J 11 bases, with 19 bases left between them. The CDR3 spans 13 residues.

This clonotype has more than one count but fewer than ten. The CDR3 nucleotides are TGCAGTGCTAGAGATGGGAGGGAAAACTATGGCTACACCTTC. As protein: CSARDGRENYGYTF. J is TRBJ1-2 and V is TRBV20-1; no reliable D call. Germline V gene data show CDR1 as DFQATT and CDR2 as SNEGSKA (reference sequence). The ends were cut back, 0 bases at V and 2 bases at J, with 10 bases in the middle. The CDR3 runs 14 residues.

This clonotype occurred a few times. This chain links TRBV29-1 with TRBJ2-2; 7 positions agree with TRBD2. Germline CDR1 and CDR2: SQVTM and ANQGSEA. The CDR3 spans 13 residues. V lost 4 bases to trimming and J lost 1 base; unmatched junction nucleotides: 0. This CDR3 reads CSVVAGNTGELFF. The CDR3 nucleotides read TGCAGCGTTGTAGCGGGGAACACCGGGGAGCTGTTTTTT.

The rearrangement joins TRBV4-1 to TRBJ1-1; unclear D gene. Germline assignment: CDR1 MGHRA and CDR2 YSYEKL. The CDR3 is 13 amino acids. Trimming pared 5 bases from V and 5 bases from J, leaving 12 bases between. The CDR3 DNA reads TGCGCCAGCAGCAGCCGGATTGTTACTGAAGCTTTCTTT. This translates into CASSSRIVTEAFF.

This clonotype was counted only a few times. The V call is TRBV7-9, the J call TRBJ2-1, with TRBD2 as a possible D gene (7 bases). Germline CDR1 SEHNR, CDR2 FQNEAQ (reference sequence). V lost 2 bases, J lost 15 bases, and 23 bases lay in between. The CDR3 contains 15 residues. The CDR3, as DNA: TGTGCCAGCAGCTTATGGGTCGGGGGGCCACAATCCTGGTTCTTC. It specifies CASSLWVGGPQSWFF.

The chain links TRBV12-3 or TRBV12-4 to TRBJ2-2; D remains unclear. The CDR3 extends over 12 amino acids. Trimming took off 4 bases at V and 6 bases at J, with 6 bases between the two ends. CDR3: CASSSASGELFF. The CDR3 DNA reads TGTGCCAGCAGTTCAGCTTCCGGGGAGCTGTTTTTT.

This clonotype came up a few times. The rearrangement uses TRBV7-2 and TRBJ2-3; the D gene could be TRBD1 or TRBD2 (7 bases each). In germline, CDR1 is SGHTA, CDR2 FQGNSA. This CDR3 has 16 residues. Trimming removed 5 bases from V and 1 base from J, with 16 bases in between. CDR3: CASSKGGSGGTDTQYF. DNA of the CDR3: TGTGCCAGCAGCAAAGGGGGCAGCGGGGGCACAGATACGCAGTATTTT.